This entry concerns a single T cell receptor (beta chain). Its antigen remains undetermined. No base qualities exist here, and no much larger clone lies one base off it. This sample is drawn from a study of cytomegalovirus exposure and HLA in healthy donors (dated 2017 in TCRdb). Regarding the complete study: An earlier analysis of a few hundred of the donors reported about 300 Gb of sequence data and roughly 120 million unique TCR beta sequences obtained from about 179 million T cells. The study combined high-throughput TCR immunosequencing, statistical association of individual TCRs with disease status, and machine learning to predict cytomegalovirus infection status. A later analysis re-examined previously published TCR beta repertoires from over 500 donors and added high-resolution HLA genotyping to investigate patterns of TCR occurrence. Roughly 5 DR-DQ haplotypes were handled as single units for association and clustering, since linkage in the cohort was strong. An early release that covered approximately 600 HLA-typed donors contained about 300 gigabases of sequencing data and around 85 million unique TCR sequences. Among the roughly 400 genotyped donors, approximately 82% belonged to the genetic ancestry cluster associated with self-reported Caucasian donors. All discovery cohort repertoires had been generated using a single sequencing platform. Genome-wide SNP genotypes for about 65% of the roughly 670 donors were used in a later genetic analysis, which treated that subset as a discovery cohort. An earlier analysis of several hundred of the donors applied high-throughput TCR beta sequencing to assess whether each TCR beta V gene segment acted as functional or pseudogenic. HLA typing included class I and class II loci at four-digit resolution. Among about 390 genotyped donors of the cohort, an average of around 240,000 unique TCR beta nucleotide sequences were sequenced per donor, roughly 18% of them non-productive. Typing coverage varied by locus: roughly 629-640 donors for A, B, C, DRB1 and DQB1; more than 500 for DQA1; around 570 for DPA1; fewer than 480 for DPB1. Rather than drawing on any new phenotypic data, the later analysis identified candidate immune exposures from TCR beta sequences and the way those sequences occurred across donors. The study aimed to test whether cataloging public T cell receptors could reveal signatures of past pathogen exposure. Using immunosequencing, the study profiled T cell repertoires from fewer than 850 subjects and related those repertoires to cytomegalovirus serostatus. Along with the roughly 700-subject first cohort, a separate validation cohort of over 90 different subjects was used. Alongside the repertoire data, information on donor age, sex, ethnicity and CMV serostatus was compiled.

The research as a whole found: Broadly in line with IMGT annotations, most TCR beta V segments showed up in productive rearrangements about 87% or about 30% of the time in an earlier analysis of 450 to 750 of the donors. A later analysis found that most CMV-associated TCR beta chains appeared HLA-restricted, with HLA associations seemingly driven largely by CMV exposure. In a later analysis, several top co-occurrence clusters were reported to appear linked to parvovirus B19, influenza, CMV and Epstein-Barr virus. The classifier was reported to diagnose cytomegalovirus status with high specificity and sensitivity in both the original and validation cohorts. In a later genetic analysis, a missense DCLRE1C variant was associated with V-gene and J-gene trimming of TCR beta chains, and the association was replicated in an independent cohort. Most TCR sequences were seen in very few donors, while some public TCRs were found in many individuals. In a later genetic analysis, fewer N-insertions in productive TCRs were reported among donors in an Asian-associated ancestry cluster than the approximately 670-donor mean. The 87-base-pair reads could not distinguish some IMGT-functional V segments, including TRBV6-2 and TRBV6-3, so those segments were excluded. According to a later analysis, TCR association rates differed among HLA loci, with DRB1 alleles showing the most associated TCRs and HLA-C alleles showing the fewest. In a later analysis, HLA-associated TCR beta chains were found to be more clonally expanded and to have lower generation probabilities than equally common non-associated chains. For the cohort, immune exposure information was limited to CMV serostatus. The study gave a list of about 160 TCR beta chains associated with cytomegalovirus. Because counts were too low, 15 to 20 rarely observed V segments, including chromosome 9 orphons, were excluded from the earlier analysis of 587 of the donors. Only TCR beta chains were sequenced in this cohort, and the absence of alpha or paired-chain data limited detectable features. Specific HLA alleles were associated with 16,951 TCR beta sequences at a false discovery rate of 0.05 in a later analysis. A cluster of highly shared sequence variants was judged likely to represent a technical artifact of the sequencing pipeline. A further reported finding was that TCR beta sequences accurately predicted the HLA-A and HLA-B alleles for most subjects in the first cohort. When HLA alleles, especially DR and DQ, strongly co-occurred, TCR associations were difficult to assign to individual alleles. In vitro tests confirmed that a few of the cytomegalovirus-associated TCR beta chains recognize cytomegalovirus antigens. Roughly uniform sequencing depth across donors was assumed in presence/absence analyses, although this assumption may not hold. Linkage disequilibrium might explain the correlated functional status among segregating V segments, but an unknown experimental factor could not be ruled out. The authors suggested that the approach could potentially be extended to other disease states and immunological phenotypes. Because some donors lacked HLA typing at each locus, the association tests relied only on the typed subset.

The cohort was made up of 500 to 850 healthy bone marrow donors. Cohort members were all nominally healthy when sampled, although unrecorded immune exposures were likely present. The donor tested CMV seropositive and was one of the 289 seropositive cohort members. Every donor gave a peripheral blood sample, and the peripheral blood mononuclear cells from that sample were used for TCR beta sequencing. The Qiagen DNeasy Blood Extraction Kit was used to extract genomic DNA from the blood cell samples. Preparation of the library involved the immunoSEQ multiplex PCR assay. The multiplex PCR relied on a mix of 60 forward primers for TCR Vbeta segments and 13 reverse primers for TCR Jbeta segments. The CDR3 region of rearranged TCR beta genes was amplified from genomic DNA by a multiplex PCR assay. The amplified TCR beta libraries were sequenced on the Illumina HiSeq System as 87-base-pair reads. Per the original workflow: A later analysis counted about 80 million unique TCR beta chains across the 550 to 700 repertoires, and 9 million to 14 million of these chains were shared by at least two donors. Raw reads were error-corrected and collapsed into unique sequences by a nearest-neighbor algorithm in which closely related sequences were merged to remove PCR and sequencing errors. CDR3 sequences were aligned to IMGT reference sequences to assign V, D and J gene segments. Each retained sequence needed at least a six-nucleotide match to both a V gene segment and a J gene segment. Rearrangements were called productive when the CDR3 lacked stop codons and stayed in frame with V and J; all others were non-productive. Following IMGT convention, CDR3 was defined as the stretch from the second conserved V-encoded cysteine up to the conserved J-encoded phenylalanine. In an earlier analysis of around 570 of the donors, sequences lacking an unambiguous match to a single V gene segment were excluded. In an earlier analysis of approximately 610 of the donors, V segments were called functional above 56.7% productive rearrangements and were called segregating when the between-donor standard deviation exceeded 5%. A statistical classification framework was built for diagnosing cytomegalovirus status from the catalog of TCR beta chain sequences. V and J gene assignment, in a later analysis, came from comparing TCR nucleotide sequences with IMGT/GENE-DB human TR gene sequences. In a later analysis, CDR3 sequences and most-parsimonious VDJ recombination scenarios were assigned using the TCRdist pipeline. In a later analysis, every TCR beta chain was defined by the combination of its CDR3 amino acid sequence and its V-gene family, and reads without a unique V-gene family were dropped. To address suspected cross-contamination and a sequencing artifact, a later analysis removed 450 to 700 highly shared, low-generation-probability nucleotide sequences. For each public chain, a later analysis derived a clonal expansion index from normalized ranks of inferred template counts within each repertoire. Generation probabilities in a later analysis came from a VDJ recombination model fitted to out-of-frame rearrangements, and those results were checked against IGoR. A later analysis scored TCR-TCR, TCR-HLA and TCR-CMV co-occurrence with hypergeometric tests, applying a repertoire-size bias correction to TCR pairs. In a later analysis, false discovery rates were estimated by permuting HLA or CMV assignments 20 times. A later analysis grouped co-occurring TCRs with DBSCAN, adding TCRdist sequence similarity when clustering within HLA-allele-positive subsets. Repertoires with fewer than 30,000 or more than 120,000 public chains, plus five repertoires with anomalous nucleotide sharing, were excluded from co-occurrence clustering. Drawn from immuneACCESS, this table holds only the in-frame rearrangements with V and J called that TCRdb kept. Clones are partly lost; checked studies trace under half to an unresolved V gene and leave the rest unexplained. V and J calls and clone size are those listed in that table; D and trimming were worked out from the DNA. The table for this sample lists about 170,000 clones; roughly 79% of them were counted only once. Roughly 5% of the sample is taken by the ten largest.

CDR1 and CDR2 were assigned from the germline V gene as SQVTM and ANQGSEA. V is shortened by 4 bases, J by 6 bases, and the region joining them spans 9 bases. The CDR3 holds 12 amino acids from the cysteine to the phenylalanine. Left in the record is the CDR3 DNA by itself, 36 bases read in frame from the first base. The sequencing input was PBMCs. The receptor's source is a woman aged 18-35 years in good health and CMV-seropositive. The rearranged chain carries TRBV29-1 and TRBJ2-2; tentative D gene TRBD2, with 5 bases matching. The DNA reads as follows: TGCAGCGTTGGATGGGGAGCCGGGGAGCTGTTTTTT. Its protein reads: CSVGWGAGELFF.